The 31 T cell receptor beta chains below all came from one sample that was sequenced in a study of vaccination and CD4 T cells after COVID-19. Time point indicated: late sampling 161 to 241 days after vaccination in a few convalescent patients. TCRdb ran MiXCR on the PCR reads and lists one entry per CDR3 protein. Found here are over 25,000 distinct CDR3 sequences, 50% of them singletons; the top ten hold approximately 6%. Sequenced here: CD4+ T cells from blood, sampled about 7 months after SARS-CoV-2 vaccination. Receptors originate from a human donor who had recovered from COVID-19.

A note on this clonotype: Mismatch with germline at one junction end may stem from a read error. This chain connects TRBV20-1 to TRBJ2-6; D might be TRBD2 (6 bases). CDR3 length: 14 residues. CDR1 is DFQATT, CDR2 SNEGSKA, per germline (reference sequence). As DNA, the CDR3 is TGCAGTGCTAGAGATGGGGACGGGGGCAACGTCCTGACTTTC. Its translation is CSARDGDGGNVLTF.

This chain uses TRBV6-7 with TRBJ1-5; 9 nucleotides agree with TRBD1. TRBV6-7 is sorted into the ORF group, with uncertain function. The CDR3 runs to 16 residues. V lost 1 base and J lost 4; bases outside the gene matches: 5. CDR3 in amino acids: CASSYWTGVRNQPQHF. The CDR3 DNA reads as TGTGCCAGCAGTTACTGGACAGGGGTTCGGAATCAGCCCCAGCATTTT.

The CDR3, as DNA: TGCAGTGCTAGAAGACGGCGGGGGCTCTACAATGAGCAGTTCTTC. Translating it yields CSARRRRGLYNEQFF. The V call is TRBV20-1, the J call TRBJ2-1; the D gene is possibly TRBD2 (7 bases). CDR1 is DFQATT and CDR2 is SNEGSKA in the germline V gene (reference sequence). The CDR3 covers 15 residues. Trimming pared 2 bases from V and 3 bases from J, leaving 14 bases between.

This clonotype was detected a few times. This chain joins TRBV7-6 and TRBJ2-3; TRBD2 is a possible D gene (5 bases). The germline V and J ends were trimmed by 5 bases and 6 bases, with 15 bases remaining between them. The CDR3 covers 14 residues. Germline V gene data show CDR1 as SGHVS and CDR2 as FNYEAQ. The CDR3 is CASSGRGDTDTQYF. CDR3 bases: TGTGCCAGCAGCGGTCGGGGAGATACGGATACGCAGTATTTT.

This clonotype was counted only a few times. This sequence joins TRBV27 and TRBJ2-7, with D possibly TRBD2 on 6 matching bases. Trimming stripped 8 bases from V and 5 bases from J, with 19 bases between. Germline V gene lookup returns CDR1 MNHEY and CDR2 SMNVEV (reference sequence). The CDR3 runs to 14 residues. The CDR3 region has the DNA TGTGCCAGCGGATTCGCCGGGGGTGCCGACGAGCAGTACTTC. The encoded protein is CASGFAGGADEQYF.

CDR3 protein: CASSRSGTSGYNEQFF. CDR3 DNA: TGTGCCAGCAGTCGATCCGGGACTAGCGGCTACAATGAGCAGTTCTTC. The V call is TRBV27, the J call TRBJ2-1, with 11 bases fitting TRBD2. The germline V gene encodes CDR1 MNHEY and CDR2 SMNVEV (reference sequence). This CDR3 is 16 amino acids long. V lost 5 bases to trimming and J lost 3 bases; unmatched junction nucleotides: 6.

There are a few counts of this clonotype. The DNA for the CDR3 is TGTGCCACCAGCAGAGGAACAGATACGCAGTATTTT. It yields the protein CATSRGTDTQYF. This chain joins TRBV15 and TRBJ2-3, with no clear D. Germline CDR1 reads LNHNV; CDR2 reads YYDKDF (reference sequence). The CDR3 has 12 amino acids. V was shortened by 1 base and J by 3 bases, with 2 bases between the two germline ends.

There are a few counts of this clonotype. This rearrangement joins TRBV6-1 to TRBJ2-7, with D possibly being TRBD1 (6 bases). CDR1 MNHNS and CDR2 SASEGT come from the germline V gene. This CDR3 is built from 13 residues. Trimming left V 1 base short and J 2 bases short, with 6 bases between. The CDR3 coding sequence is TGTGCCAGCAGTGAAGGACAGGCCTACGAGCAGTACTTC. It specifies CASSEGQAYEQYF.

The chain recombines TRBV6-1 with TRBJ2-2, with D possibly being TRBD2 (5 bases). This CDR3 spans 16 amino acids. Germline V gene lookup returns CDR1 MNHNS and CDR2 SASEGT. Trimming took 6 bases from V and 2 from J, leaving 16 bases between them. The CDR3 reads CASSLRRQSNTGELFF. Here the CDR3 DNA reads TGTGCCAGCAGCCTCCGGAGGCAGAGTAACACCGGGGAGCTGTTTTTT.

The chain couples TRBV20-1 to TRBJ1-1, with D possibly matching TRBD1 (5 bases). Germline V gene sequence: CDR1 DFQATT, CDR2 SNEGSKA (reference sequence). This CDR3 contains 13 residues. Trimming stripped 3 bases from V and 11 bases from J, with 19 bases between. CDR3: CSARDGRGAEAFF. CDR3 DNA: TGCAGTGCTAGGGACGGACGGGGCGCGGAGGCTTTCTTT.

The sample holds a few counts of this clonotype. This chain links TRBV7-9 with TRBJ2-5; TRBD1 might be the D (6 bases). The V end lost 1 base, the J end lost 4 bases, and 7 bases lay between the germline ends. This CDR3 comprises 13 residues. CDR1 is SEHNR, CDR2 FQNEAQ, per germline (reference sequence). The CDR3 nucleotides are TGTGCCAGCAGCTTAGGGGGGCGAGAGACCCAGTACTTC. Its translation is CASSLGGRETQYF.

The chain recombines TRBV4-1 with TRBJ2-5; D unclear. The CDR3 is made up of 12 amino acids. The germline V gene encodes CDR1 MGHRA and CDR2 YSYEKL. The V end lost 0 bases, the J end lost 5 bases, and 4 bases lay between the germline ends. CDR3 amino acids: CASSQDFETQYF. For the CDR3, the DNA is TGCGCCAGCAGCCAAGATTTCGAGACCCAGTACTTC.

DNA of the CDR3: TGTGCCAGTAGGCCACAGGGAAACACAGATACGCAGTATTTT. Translated, it gives CASRPQGNTDTQYF. The chain couples TRBV19 to TRBJ2-3, with a weak D call TRBD1 (6 bases). The length of the CDR3 is 14 residues. The germline CDR1 and CDR2 sequences are LNHDA and SQIVND (reference sequence). V was trimmed by 6 bases and J by 2 bases, leaving 12 bases between them.

The chain carries TRBV15 and TRBJ1-6, with a tentative D call TRBD1 (5 bases). V gave up 0 bases and J gave up 10 bases, with 13 bases separating them. CDR3 length equals 15 residues. The V gene's germline CDR1 is LNHNV and CDR2 YYDKDF (reference sequence). The CDR3 coding sequence is TGTGCCACCAGCAGAGATTGGGGGGTAGGCTCACCCCTCCACTTT. This encodes CATSRDWGVGSPLHF.

A few counts support this clonotype. V and J are TRBV28 and TRBJ1-3; D gene unclear. V was cut by 6 bases and J by 4 bases, with 10 bases left in between. Germline-derived CDR1 and CDR2 are MDHEN and SYDVKM. This CDR3 has 13 residues. The CDR3 DNA reads as TGTGCCAGCAGCCTTAGGCCCGGAAACACCATATATTTT. It yields the protein CASSLRPGNTIYF.

This rearrangement joins TRBV6-5 to TRBJ2-5; no definite D call. The germline V and J ends were trimmed by 2 bases and 3 bases, with 22 bases remaining between them. Germline CDR1 and CDR2: MNHEY and SVGAGI. The CDR3 loop spans 18 amino acids. The CDR3 nucleotides are TGTGCCAGCAGTTACCGAATTTGGGGTGGCCGGCCTGAAGAGACCCAGTACTTC. Amino acid sequence: CASSYRIWGGRPEETQYF.

This clonotype was counted between two and nine times. The rearrangement uses TRBV20-1 and TRBJ2-5; TRBD2 aligns across 7 bases. Germline loops: CDR1 DFQATT, CDR2 SNEGSKA (reference sequence). J gave up 11 bases and V 3 bases, and 9 bases lay outside the gene matches. The CDR3 extends over 12 amino acids. DNA for the CDR3: TGCAGTGCTAGTTTGCGGGAGAGTCGTCAGTACTTC. Protein product: CSASLRESRQYF.

In this sample, this clonotype turned up once. V and J are TRBV7-9 and TRBJ2-7; perhaps D is TRBD1 or TRBD2 (5 bases each). The CDR3 runs 17 residues. The V gene's germline CDR1 is SEHNR and CDR2 FQNEAQ (reference sequence). V lost 1 base and J 3 bases, leaving 19 bases between the germline ends. CDR3 in DNA: TGTGCCAGCAGCTTAGGGCGGGTGAGGGGATACCGCTACGAGCAGTACTTC. Translation: CASSLGRVRGYRYEQYF.

To note about this clonotype: A junction boundary mismatches the germline segment, possibly from a read error. The rearrangement links TRBV20-1 to TRBJ1-2, with D perhaps TRBD1 (5 bases). Germline V lookup: CDR1 DFQATT, CDR2 SNEGSKA (reference sequence). This CDR3 contains 17 residues. CDR3 amino acids: CSAGDPRGAGFNYGYTF. The CDR3 region has the DNA TGCAGTGCTGGAGATCCCCGGGGTGCAGGGTTCAACTATGGCTACACCTTC.

This clonotype was picked up a small number of times. As DNA, the CDR3 is TGTGCCAGCAGTCCGGACAGCCGATTCTACGAGCAGTACTTC. It encodes CASSPDSRFYEQYF. This rearrangement joins TRBV28 to TRBJ2-7; D perhaps matches TRBD1 (6 bases). V was shortened by 5 bases and J by 3 bases, with 14 bases between the two germline ends. Germline CDR1 and CDR2: MDHEN and SYDVKM. This CDR3 is 14 amino acids long. Drawing the rest from reference TRBV28 and TRBJ2-7, the complete variable domain is DVKVTQSSRYLVKRTGEKVFLECVQDMDHENMFWYRQDPGLGLRLIYFSYDVKMKEKGDIPEGYSVSREKKERFSLILESASTNQTSMYLCASSPDSRFYEQYFGPGTRLTVT.

This clonotype has only a few counts. The gene calls are TRBV6-1 and TRBJ2-3; 12 positions agree with TRBD2. Per the germline V gene, CDR1 is MNHNS and CDR2 is SASEGT. This CDR3 is 16 amino acids long. J lost 2 bases, V lost 5 bases, and 5 bases had no gene match. CDR3 region: CASSKRTSGNTDTQYF. The DNA for the CDR3 is TGTGCCAGCAGTAAACGGACTAGCGGGAACACAGATACGCAGTATTTT.

The chain's CDR3 is CASSQTSGPTYEQYF. In nucleotides, the CDR3 is TGCGCCAGCAGCCAAACATCGGGACCCACCTACGAGCAGTACTTC. The rearrangement uses TRBV4-3 and TRBJ2-7; the D call may be TRBD1 or TRBD2 (5 bases each). Looked up from germline, CDR1 is LGHNA and CDR2 is YSLEER. With 2 bases removed from V and 2 bases from J, the gap between germline ends came to 13 bases. This CDR3 region has 15 residues.

The rearrangement joins TRBV19 to TRBJ2-7, with 9 bases fitting TRBD2. CDR1 is LNHDA and CDR2 is SQIVND in the germline V gene (reference sequence). The J segment lost 3 bases and the V segment lost 5 bases, leaving 8 bases of the junction unmatched. The CDR3 extends over 15 amino acids. Here the CDR3 DNA reads TGTGCCAGTAGTGCTTATAGCGGGAGTGGCTACGAGCAGTACTTC. It specifies CASSAYSGSGYEQYF.

This rearrangement joins TRBV20-1 to TRBJ2-3; TRBD2 agrees at 7 bases. This CDR3 spans 15 amino acids. The trim removed 2 bases at V and 0 bases at J, leaving 5 bases unmatched. Germline CDR1 and CDR2: DFQATT and SNEGSKA (reference sequence). The CDR3 sequence is CSARKSSGSTDTQYF. CDR3 nucleotides: TGCAGTGCTAGAAAATCTAGCGGTAGCACAGATACGCAGTATTTT.

The V call is TRBV6-2 or TRBV6-3, the J call TRBJ2-3; TRBD2 might be the D (5 bases). Germline CDR1 is MNHEY and CDR2 is SVGEGT. V was cut by 0 bases and J by 5 bases, with 9 bases left in between. CDR3 size: 14 residues. The CDR3 region has the DNA TGTGCCAGCAGTTACTCGAGTGAGGGAGATACGCAGTATTTT. It encodes CASSYSSEGDTQYF.

CDR3 region: CASSLLGGTDTQYF. Written as DNA, the CDR3 is TGTGCCAGCAGCTTGTTGGGGGGCACAGATACGCAGTATTTT. The rearrangement joins TRBV7-2 to TRBJ2-3, with D tentatively TRBD1 or TRBD2 (5 bases each). Germline-derived CDR1 and CDR2 are SGHTA and FQGNSA. The length of the CDR3 is 14 residues. V was trimmed by 3 bases and J by 1 base, leaving 8 bases between them.

The gene calls are TRBV2 and TRBJ1-2; 8 bases map to TRBD1. Per the germline V gene, CDR1 is SNHLY and CDR2 is FYNNEI. V was clipped by 6 bases and J by 8 bases; unmatched bases: 8. The CDR3 is made up of 13 amino acids. The CDR3 DNA is TGTGCCAGCAGCGCACCAGGGGGCGGCGGCTACACCTTC. Residues: CASSAPGGGGYTF. The whole variable domain, filled in from reference TRBV2 and TRBJ1-2, reads EPEVTQTPSHQVTQMGQEVILRCVPISNHLYFYWYRQILGQKVEFLVSFYNNEISEKSEIFDDQFSVERPDGSNFTLKIRSTKLEDSAMYFCASSAPGGGGYTFGSGTRLTVV.

This chain connects TRBV19 to TRBJ2-7, with D possibly matching TRBD2 (6 bases). Deletions cut 6 bases from V and 0 bases from J, with 21 bases between. Germline V gene lookup returns CDR1 LNHDA and CDR2 SQIVND (reference sequence). The CDR3 is 17 amino acids. The DNA of the CDR3 is TGTGCCAGTAGCCGATTGTTGGGAGGAGAGGTCTCCTACGAGCAGTACTTC. Its translation: CASSRLLGGEVSYEQYF.

J is TRBJ1-1 and V is TRBV18; 7 nucleotides line up with TRBD1. J was trimmed by 6 bases and V by 6 bases; bases with no gene match: 10. The CDR3 sequence is 14 residues long. Germline V gene lookup returns CDR1 KGHSH and CDR2 LQKENI. CDR3 region: CASSMTGSRAEAFF. For the CDR3, the DNA is TGTGCCAGCTCTATGACAGGGTCGAGGGCTGAAGCTTTCTTT.

The V call is TRBV9, the J call TRBJ2-5; the match to TRBD2 covers 10 bases. With V trimmed by 3 bases and J by 7 bases, 9 bases remained unmatched. This CDR3 spans 15 amino acids. Germline values: CDR1 SGDLS, CDR2 YYNGEE. The CDR3 DNA is TGTGCCAGCAGCGCCGGGACTAGCGCCCCGGCGACCCAGTACTTC. Translation: CASSAGTSAPATQYF.

In regard to this clonotype: The junction and the germline gene differ at one end; a read error may be behind it. The rearrangement links TRBV20-1 to TRBJ2-3; TRBD2 matches 10 bases. CDR1 is DFQATT, CDR2 SNEGSKA, per germline (reference sequence). CDR3 length: 14 amino acids. CDR3 bases: TGCAGTGCCCTCCCTAGCGGGAGCAAAGATACGCAGTATTTT. As protein: CSALPSGSKDTQYF.